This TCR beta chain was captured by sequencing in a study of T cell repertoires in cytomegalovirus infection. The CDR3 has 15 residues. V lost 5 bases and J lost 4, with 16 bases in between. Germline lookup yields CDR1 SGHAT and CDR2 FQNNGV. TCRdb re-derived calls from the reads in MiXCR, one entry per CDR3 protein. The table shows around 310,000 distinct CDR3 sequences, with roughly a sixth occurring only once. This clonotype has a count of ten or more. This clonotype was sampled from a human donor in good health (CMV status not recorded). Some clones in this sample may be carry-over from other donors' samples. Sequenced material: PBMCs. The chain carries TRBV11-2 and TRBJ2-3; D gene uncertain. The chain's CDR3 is CASSPLMGWADTQYF. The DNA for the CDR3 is TGTGCCAGCAGCCCCCTGATGGGGTGGGCAGATACGCAGTATTTT.